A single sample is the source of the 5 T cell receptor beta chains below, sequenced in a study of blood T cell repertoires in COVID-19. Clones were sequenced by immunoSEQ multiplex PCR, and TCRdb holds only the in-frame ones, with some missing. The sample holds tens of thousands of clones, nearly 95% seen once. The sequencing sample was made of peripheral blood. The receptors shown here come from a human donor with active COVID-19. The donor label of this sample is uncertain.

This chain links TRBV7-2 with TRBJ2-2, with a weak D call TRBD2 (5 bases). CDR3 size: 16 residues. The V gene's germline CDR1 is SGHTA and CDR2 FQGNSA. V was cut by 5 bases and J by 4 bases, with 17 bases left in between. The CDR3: CASSHRRVAVTGELFF. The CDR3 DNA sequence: TGTGCCAGCAGCCACCGGCGGGTGGCGGTCACCGGGGAGCTGTTTTTT.

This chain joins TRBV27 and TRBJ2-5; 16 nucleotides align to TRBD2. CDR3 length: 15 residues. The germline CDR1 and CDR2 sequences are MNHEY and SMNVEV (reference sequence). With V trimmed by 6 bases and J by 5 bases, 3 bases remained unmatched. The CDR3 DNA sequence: TGTGCCAGCAGCGGGACTAGCGGGAGGGGGGAGACCCAGTACTTC. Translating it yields CASSGTSGRGETQYF.

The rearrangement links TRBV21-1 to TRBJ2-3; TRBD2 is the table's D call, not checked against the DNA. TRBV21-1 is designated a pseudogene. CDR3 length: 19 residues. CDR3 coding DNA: TGTGCCAGCAGCAAAGAAGATGAGTCTTTTCGGGGAAACACAGATACGCAGTATTTT. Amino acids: CASSKEDESFRGNTDTQYF.

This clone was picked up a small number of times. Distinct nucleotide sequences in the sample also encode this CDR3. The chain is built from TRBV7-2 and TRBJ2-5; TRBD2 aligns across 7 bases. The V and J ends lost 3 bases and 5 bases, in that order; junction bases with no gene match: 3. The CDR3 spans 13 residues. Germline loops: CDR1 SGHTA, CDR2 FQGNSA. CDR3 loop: CASSLGGVETQYF. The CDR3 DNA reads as TGTGCCAGCAGCTTGGGGGGGGTCGAGACCCAGTACTTC.

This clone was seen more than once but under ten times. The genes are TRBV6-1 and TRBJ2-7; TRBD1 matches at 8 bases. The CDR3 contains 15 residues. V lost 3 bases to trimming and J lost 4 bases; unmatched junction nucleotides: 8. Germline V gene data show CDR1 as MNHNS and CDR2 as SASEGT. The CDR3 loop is CASSDYYRGLYEQYF. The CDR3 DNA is TGTGCCAGCAGTGATTATTACAGGGGGTTGTACGAGCAGTACTTC.